Listed below are T cell receptor beta chains from one sample, sequenced in a study of control samples from healthy donors and cancer patients. Measured with immunoSEQ multiplex PCR; TCRdb has only the in-frame clones, and not every one. The table records under 65,000 clones, 70% to 90% of them present only once. Sequencing was carried out using PBMCs. These receptors were collected from a woman in her sixties or seventies with lung cancer. Both conserved end residues are part of each CDR3. Fields, in order: CDR3 protein, CDR3 DNA, D gene, J gene, CDR3 length, V gene. D genes are given only for firm matches.

CDR3aa: CASSGPGQGNYGYTF
CDR3nt: TGTGCCAGCAGCGGACCGGGACAGGGGAACTATGGCTACACCTTC
d_gene: TRBD1
j_gene: TRBJ1-2
len: 15
v_gene: TRBV28

CDR3aa: CASSLSGYGYTF
CDR3nt: TGTGCCAGCAGTTTATCAGGGTATGGCTACACCTTC
d_gene: NA
j_gene: TRBJ1-2
len: 12
v_gene: TRBV27

CDR3aa: CASSRTSGVTYNEQFF
CDR3nt: TGCGCCAGCAGCCGGACTAGCGGGGTGACCTACAATGAGCAGTTCTTC
d_gene: TRBD2
j_gene: TRBJ2-1
len: 16
v_gene: TRBV5-1

CDR3aa: CASSRDYEQYF
CDR3nt: TGTGCCAGCAGCCGGGACTACGAGCAGTACTTC
d_gene: NA
j_gene: TRBJ2-7
len: 11
v_gene: TRBV7-9

CDR3aa: CASSEQGLYEQYF
CDR3nt: TGTGCCAGCAGTGAGCAGGGGCTTTACGAGCAGTACTTC
d_gene: NA
j_gene: TRBJ2-7
len: 13
v_gene: TRBV6-1

CDR3aa: CASSLPSYEQYF
CDR3nt: TGTGCCAGCAGCTTGCCAAGTTACGAGCAGTACTTC
d_gene: NA
j_gene: TRBJ2-7
len: 12
v_gene: TRBV5-6

CDR3aa: CASSQRGGRSNEQFF
CDR3nt: TGTGCCAGCAGCCAGCGCGGCGGGAGGTCGAATGAGCAGTTCTTC
d_gene: TRBD2
j_gene: TRBJ2-1
len: 15
v_gene: TRBV11-3

CDR3aa: CASRQTGVTNEKLFF
CDR3nt: TGTGCCAGCAGACAAACAGGGGTCACTAATGAAAAACTGTTTTTT
d_gene: TRBD1
j_gene: TRBJ1-4
len: 15
v_gene: TRBV3-1/TRBV3-2

CDR3aa: CASSIGQGTGELFF
CDR3nt: TGCGCCAGCAGTATTGGACAGGGCACCGGGGAGCTGTTTTTT
d_gene: TRBD1
j_gene: TRBJ2-2
len: 14
v_gene: TRBV5-1

CDR3aa: CASSLQGARTDTQYF
CDR3nt: TGCGCCAGCAGCTTACAGGGGGCTAGGACAGATACGCAGTATTTT
d_gene: TRBD1
j_gene: TRBJ2-3
len: 15
v_gene: TRBV5-1

CDR3aa: CASTPRDLRGATNEKLFF
CDR3nt: TGTGCCAGCACCCCCCGGGACCTTAGAGGGGCAACTAATGAAAAACTGTTTTTT
d_gene: NA
j_gene: TRBJ1-4
len: 18
v_gene: TRBV7-3

CDR3aa: CASSPLGSSVYNEQFF
CDR3nt: TGTGCCAGCAGCCCCCTTGGTTCTAGCGTTTACAATGAGCAGTTCTTC
d_gene: NA
j_gene: TRBJ2-1
len: 16
v_gene: TRBV7-2